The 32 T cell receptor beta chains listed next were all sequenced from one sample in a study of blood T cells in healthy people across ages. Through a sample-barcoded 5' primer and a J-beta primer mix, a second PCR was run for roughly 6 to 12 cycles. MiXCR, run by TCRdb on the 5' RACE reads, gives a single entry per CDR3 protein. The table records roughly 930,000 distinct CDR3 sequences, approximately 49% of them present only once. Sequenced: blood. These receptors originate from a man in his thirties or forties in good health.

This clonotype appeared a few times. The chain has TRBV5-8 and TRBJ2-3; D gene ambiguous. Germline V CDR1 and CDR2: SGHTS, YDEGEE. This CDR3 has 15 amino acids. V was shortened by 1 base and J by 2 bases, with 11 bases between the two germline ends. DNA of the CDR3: TGTGCCAGCAGCTTGAACGGGCAAGACACAGATACGCAGTATTTT. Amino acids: CASSLNGQDTDTQYF.

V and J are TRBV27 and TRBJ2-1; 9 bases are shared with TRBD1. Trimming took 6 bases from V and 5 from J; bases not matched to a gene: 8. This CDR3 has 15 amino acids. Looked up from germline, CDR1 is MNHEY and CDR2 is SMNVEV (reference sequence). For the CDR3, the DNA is TGTGCCAGCAGAGCGGGACAGGGAGCACACAATGAGCAGTTCTTC. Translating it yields CASRAGQGAHNEQFF.

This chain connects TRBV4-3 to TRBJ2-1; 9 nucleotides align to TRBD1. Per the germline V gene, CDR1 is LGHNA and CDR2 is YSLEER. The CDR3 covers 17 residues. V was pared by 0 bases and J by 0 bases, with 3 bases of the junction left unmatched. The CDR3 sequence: CASSQDGTGSSYNEQFF. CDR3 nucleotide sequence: TGCGCCAGCAGCCAAGATGGGACAGGGAGCTCCTACAATGAGCAGTTCTTC.

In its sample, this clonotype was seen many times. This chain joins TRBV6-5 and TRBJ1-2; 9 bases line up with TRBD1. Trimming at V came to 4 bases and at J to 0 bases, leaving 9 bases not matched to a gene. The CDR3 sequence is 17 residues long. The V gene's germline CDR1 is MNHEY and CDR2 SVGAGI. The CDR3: CASSSPGQGPTNYGYTF. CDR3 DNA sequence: TGTGCCAGCAGTTCCCCCGGACAGGGGCCCACTAACTATGGCTACACCTTC.

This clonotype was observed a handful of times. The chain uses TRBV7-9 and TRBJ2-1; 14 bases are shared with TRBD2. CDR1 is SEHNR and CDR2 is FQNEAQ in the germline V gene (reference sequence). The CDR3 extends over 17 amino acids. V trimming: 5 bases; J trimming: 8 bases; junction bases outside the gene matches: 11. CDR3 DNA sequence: TGTGCCAGCAGCCCACGACTAGCGGGGGGGCCATTTGATGAGCAGTTCTTC. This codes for CASSPRLAGGPFDEQFF.

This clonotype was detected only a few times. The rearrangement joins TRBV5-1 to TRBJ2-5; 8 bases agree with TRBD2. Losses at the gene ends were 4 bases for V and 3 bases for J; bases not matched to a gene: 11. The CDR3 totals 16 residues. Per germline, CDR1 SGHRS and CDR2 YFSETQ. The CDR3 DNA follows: TGCGCCAGCAGCGATATTCTAGCGGGCCAGAAAGAGACCCAGTACTTC. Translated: CASSDILAGQKETQYF.

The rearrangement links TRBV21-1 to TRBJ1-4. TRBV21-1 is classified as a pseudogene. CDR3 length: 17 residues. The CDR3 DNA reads TGTGCCAGCAGCCCTAGGGGGAGGCGCCAATGGAATGAACAACTGTTTTTT. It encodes CASSPRGRRQWNEQLFF.

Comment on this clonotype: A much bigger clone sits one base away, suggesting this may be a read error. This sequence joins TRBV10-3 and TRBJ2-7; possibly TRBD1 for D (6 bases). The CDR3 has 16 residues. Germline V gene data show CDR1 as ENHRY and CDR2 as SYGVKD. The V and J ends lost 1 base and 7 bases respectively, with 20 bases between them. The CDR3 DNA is TGTGCCATCAGTGAGTTGATGGACAGCAGATACAATGAGCAGTACTTC. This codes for CAISELMDSRYNEQYF.

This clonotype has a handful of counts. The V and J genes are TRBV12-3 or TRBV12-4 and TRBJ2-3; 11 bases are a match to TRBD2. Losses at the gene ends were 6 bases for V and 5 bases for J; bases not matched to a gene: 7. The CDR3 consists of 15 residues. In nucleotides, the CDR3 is TGTGCCAGCAGCTTTAGCGGGGGGGCCGGAGATACGCAGTATTTT. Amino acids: CASSFSGGAGDTQYF.

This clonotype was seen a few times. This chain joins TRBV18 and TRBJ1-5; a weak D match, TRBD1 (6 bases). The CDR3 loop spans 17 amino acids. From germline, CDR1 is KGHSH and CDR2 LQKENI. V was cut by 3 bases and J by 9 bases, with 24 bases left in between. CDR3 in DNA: TGTGCCAGCTCACCTGCTGAGACTGGCAGGGGACATCGGCCCCAGCATTTT. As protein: CASSPAETGRGHRPQHF. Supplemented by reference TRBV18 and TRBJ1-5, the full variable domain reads NAGVMQNPRHLVRRRGQEARLRCSPMKGHSHVYWYRQLPEEGLKFMVYLQKENIIDESGMPKERFSAEFPKEGPSILRIQQVVRGDSAAYFCASSPAETGRGHRPQHFGDGTRLSIL.

CDR3 DNA sequence: TGTGCCAGCACCCTGGGGACAGACTACAATGAGCAGTTCTTC. Translation gives CASTLGTDYNEQFF. The chain couples TRBV28 to TRBJ2-1, with TRBD1 identical over 7 bases. Germline CDR1 is MDHEN and CDR2 is SYDVKM. This CDR3 spans 14 amino acids. V was clipped by 7 bases and J by 3 bases; unmatched bases: 6.

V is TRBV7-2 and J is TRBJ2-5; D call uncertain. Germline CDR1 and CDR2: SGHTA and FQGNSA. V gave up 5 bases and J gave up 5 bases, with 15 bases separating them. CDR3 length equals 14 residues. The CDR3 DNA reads TGTGCCAGCAGCCTCTTGATACAGAGGGAGACCCAGTACTTC. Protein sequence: CASSLLIQRETQYF.

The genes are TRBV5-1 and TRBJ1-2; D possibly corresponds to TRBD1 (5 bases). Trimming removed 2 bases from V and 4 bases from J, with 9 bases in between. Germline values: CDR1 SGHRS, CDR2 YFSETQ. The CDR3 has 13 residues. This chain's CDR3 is CASSFGASYGYTF. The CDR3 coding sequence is TGCGCCAGCAGCTTCGGGGCCAGCTATGGCTACACCTTC.

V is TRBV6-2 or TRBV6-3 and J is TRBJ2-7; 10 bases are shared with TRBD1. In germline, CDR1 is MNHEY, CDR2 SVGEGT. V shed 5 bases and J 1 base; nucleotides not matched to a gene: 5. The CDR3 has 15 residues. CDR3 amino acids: CASSPWTGGSYEQYF. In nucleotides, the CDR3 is TGTGCCAGCAGTCCCTGGACAGGGGGTTCCTACGAGCAGTACTTC.

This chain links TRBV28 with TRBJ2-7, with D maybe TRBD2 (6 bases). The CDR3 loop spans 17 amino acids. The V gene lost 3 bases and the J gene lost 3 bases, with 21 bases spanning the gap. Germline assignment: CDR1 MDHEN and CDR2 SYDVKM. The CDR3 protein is CASSFPTRGGSDYEQYF. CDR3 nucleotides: TGTGCCAGCAGTTTCCCGACTCGGGGAGGCTCAGACTACGAGCAGTACTTC.

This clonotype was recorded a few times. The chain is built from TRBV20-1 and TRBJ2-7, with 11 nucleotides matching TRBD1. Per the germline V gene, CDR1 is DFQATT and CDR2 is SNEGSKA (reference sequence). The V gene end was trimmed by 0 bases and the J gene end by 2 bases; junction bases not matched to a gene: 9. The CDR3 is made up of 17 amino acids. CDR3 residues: CSARDTTPGQGAYEQYF. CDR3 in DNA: TGCAGTGCTAGAGATACTACCCCGGGACAGGGGGCCTACGAGCAGTACTTC.

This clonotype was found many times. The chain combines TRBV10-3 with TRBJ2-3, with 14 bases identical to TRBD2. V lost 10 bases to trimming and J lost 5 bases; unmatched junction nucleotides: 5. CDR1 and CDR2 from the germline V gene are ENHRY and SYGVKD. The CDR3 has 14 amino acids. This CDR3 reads CASRLAGGQDTQYF. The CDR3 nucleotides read TGTGCCAGCCGACTAGCGGGGGGGCAAGATACGCAGTATTTT.

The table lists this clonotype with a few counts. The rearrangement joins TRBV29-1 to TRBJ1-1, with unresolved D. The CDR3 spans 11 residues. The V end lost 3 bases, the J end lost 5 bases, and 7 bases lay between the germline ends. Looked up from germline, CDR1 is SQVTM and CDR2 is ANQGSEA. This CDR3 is CSVESGTEAFF. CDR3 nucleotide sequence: TGCAGCGTTGAGTCGGGAACTGAAGCTTTCTTT.

DNA for the CDR3: TGCAGTGCAGGCCTTAGCGGCAGCTCCTACAATGAGCAGTTCTTC. Its protein is CSAGLSGSSYNEQFF. The chain is built from TRBV20-1 and TRBJ2-1, with D perhaps matching TRBD2 (6 bases). The CDR3 covers 15 residues. CDR1 is DFQATT and CDR2 is SNEGSKA in the germline V gene (reference sequence). Trimming shortened V by 6 bases and J by 0 bases, and 15 bases separated the two germline ends.

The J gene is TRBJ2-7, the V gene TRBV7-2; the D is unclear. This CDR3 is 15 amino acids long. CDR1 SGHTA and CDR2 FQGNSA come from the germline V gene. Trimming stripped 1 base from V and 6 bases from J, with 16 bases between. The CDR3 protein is CASSLGGKGILEQYF. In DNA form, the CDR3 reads TGTGCCAGCAGCTTAGGTGGGAAGGGTATACTCGAGCAGTACTTC.

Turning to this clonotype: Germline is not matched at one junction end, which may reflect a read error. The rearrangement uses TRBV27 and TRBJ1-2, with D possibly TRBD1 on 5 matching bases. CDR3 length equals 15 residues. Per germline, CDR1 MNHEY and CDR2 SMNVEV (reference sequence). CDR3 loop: CTSSLGTPAGYGYTF. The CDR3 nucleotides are TGTACCAGCAGTTTAGGGACGCCTGCAGGCTATGGCTACACCTTC.

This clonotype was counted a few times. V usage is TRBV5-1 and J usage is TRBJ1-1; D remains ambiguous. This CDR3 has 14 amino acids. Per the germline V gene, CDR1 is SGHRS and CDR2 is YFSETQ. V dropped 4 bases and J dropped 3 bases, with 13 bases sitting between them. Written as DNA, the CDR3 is TGCGCCAGCAGCGGCCTCTCAGGAGACACTGAAGCTTTCTTT. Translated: CASSGLSGDTEAFF.

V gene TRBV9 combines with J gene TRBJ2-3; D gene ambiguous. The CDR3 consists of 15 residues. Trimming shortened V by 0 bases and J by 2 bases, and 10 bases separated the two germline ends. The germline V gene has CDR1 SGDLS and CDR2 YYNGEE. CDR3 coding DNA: TGTGCCAGCAGCGTAGAGGGCAGAGCCACAGATACGCAGTATTTT. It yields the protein CASSVEGRATDTQYF.

The CDR3 protein is CASSLEVGDAYEQYF. CDR3 bases: TGTGCCAGCAGTTTAGAAGTTGGGGACGCCTACGAGCAGTACTTC. The J gene is TRBJ2-7, the V gene TRBV27; D is possibly TRBD1 or TRBD2 (5 bases each). Trimming stripped 2 bases from V and 2 bases from J, with 13 bases between. The V gene's germline CDR1 is MNHEY and CDR2 SMNVEV (reference sequence). The CDR3 spans 15 residues.

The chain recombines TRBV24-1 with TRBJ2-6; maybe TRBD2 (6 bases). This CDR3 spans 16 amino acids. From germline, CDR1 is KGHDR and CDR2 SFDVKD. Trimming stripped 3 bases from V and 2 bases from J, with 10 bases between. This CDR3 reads CATSDGGGTGANVLTF. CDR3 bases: TGTGCCACCAGTGATGGAGGAGGGACTGGGGCCAACGTCCTGACTTTC.

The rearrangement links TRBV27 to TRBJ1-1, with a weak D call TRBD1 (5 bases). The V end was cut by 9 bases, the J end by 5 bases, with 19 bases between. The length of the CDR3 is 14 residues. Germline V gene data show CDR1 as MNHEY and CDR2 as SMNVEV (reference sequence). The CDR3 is CASTTMGVRTEAFF. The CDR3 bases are TGTGCCAGTACCACGATGGGGGTGAGGACTGAAGCTTTCTTT.

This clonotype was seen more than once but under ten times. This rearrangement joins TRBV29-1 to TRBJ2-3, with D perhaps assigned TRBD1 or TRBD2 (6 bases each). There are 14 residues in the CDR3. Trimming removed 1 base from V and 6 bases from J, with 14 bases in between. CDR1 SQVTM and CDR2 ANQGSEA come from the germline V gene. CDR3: CSVEVGGPADTQYF. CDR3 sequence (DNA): TGCAGCGTTGAAGTCGGGGGCCCGGCTGATACGCAGTATTTT.

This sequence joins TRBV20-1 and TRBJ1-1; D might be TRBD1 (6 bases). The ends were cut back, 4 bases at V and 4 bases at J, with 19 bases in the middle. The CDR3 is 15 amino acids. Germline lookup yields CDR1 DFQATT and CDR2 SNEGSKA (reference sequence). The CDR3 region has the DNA TGCAGTGCTATCCGGGGGGGGCGGGAGATCACTGAAGCTTTCTTT. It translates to CSAIRGGREITEAFF.

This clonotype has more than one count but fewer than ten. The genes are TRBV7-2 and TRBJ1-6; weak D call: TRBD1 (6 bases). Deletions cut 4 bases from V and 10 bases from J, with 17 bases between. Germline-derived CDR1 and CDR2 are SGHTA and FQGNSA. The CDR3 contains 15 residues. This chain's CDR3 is CASSSRGDYGSPLHF. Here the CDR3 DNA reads TGTGCCAGCAGCTCTAGGGGGGACTACGGGTCACCCCTCCACTTT.

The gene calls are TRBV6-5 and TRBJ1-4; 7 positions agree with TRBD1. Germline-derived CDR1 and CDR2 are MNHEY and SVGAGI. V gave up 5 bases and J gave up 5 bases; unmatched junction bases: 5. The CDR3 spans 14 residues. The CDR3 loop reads CASSGDSPNEKLFF. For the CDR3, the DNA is TGTGCCAGCAGTGGGGACAGCCCCAATGAAAAACTGTTTTTT.

The CDR3 nucleotides read TGTGCCAGCAGCCCACGGATCCCCCAGGGGGAGACCCAGTACTTC. Translated: CASSPRIPQGETQYF. The J gene is TRBJ2-5, the V gene TRBV7-2; the D gene is possibly TRBD1 (6 bases). Germline V gene data show CDR1 as SGHTA and CDR2 as FQGNSA. V was pared by 5 bases and J by 5 bases, with 18 bases between. The CDR3 is made up of 15 amino acids.

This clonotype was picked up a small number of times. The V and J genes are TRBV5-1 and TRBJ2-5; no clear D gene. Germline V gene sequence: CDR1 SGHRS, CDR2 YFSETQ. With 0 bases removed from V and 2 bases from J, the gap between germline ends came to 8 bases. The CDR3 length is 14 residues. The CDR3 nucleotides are TGCGCCAGCAGCTTGGAAGACTCTCAAGAGACCCAGTACTTC. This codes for CASSLEDSQETQYF.